This T cell receptor beta chain was identified in a study of neurological immune-mediated disorders. There are many counts of this clonotype. Its antigen is unidentified. Documented time point: longitudinal time-point 1 (baseline). The unsorted libraries were generated from a total of 2 million PBMCs, which had been stored in RNAlater at -80 C. Every sequencing run produced over 190 million TCR-beta sequences, and the sequences from any one run covered 15-18 subjects. TCRdb used MiXCR to reprocess the 5' RACE reads, holding one entry per CDR3 protein. The repertoire includes some 71,000 distinct CDR3 sequences, roughly 10% of them detected once, and 9.5% to 10% sits in the top ten. Findings and caveats of the study: The study found no CDR3 amino acid sequences shared by expanded clones across subjects, suggesting private repertoires in all groups.

Trimming took off 4 bases at V and 2 bases at J, with 6 bases between the two ends. Germline V gene lookup returns CDR1 SQVTM and CDR2 ANQGSEA. The CDR3 is 11 residues long. Sequences were obtained from PBMCs. The receptor comes from a man aged 30 to 45 in good health. This rearrangement joins TRBV29-1 to TRBJ2-7, with D unresolved. The CDR3 DNA sequence: TGCAGCGTTGCTACCACCTACGAGCAGTACTTC. Its translation: CSVATTYEQYF.